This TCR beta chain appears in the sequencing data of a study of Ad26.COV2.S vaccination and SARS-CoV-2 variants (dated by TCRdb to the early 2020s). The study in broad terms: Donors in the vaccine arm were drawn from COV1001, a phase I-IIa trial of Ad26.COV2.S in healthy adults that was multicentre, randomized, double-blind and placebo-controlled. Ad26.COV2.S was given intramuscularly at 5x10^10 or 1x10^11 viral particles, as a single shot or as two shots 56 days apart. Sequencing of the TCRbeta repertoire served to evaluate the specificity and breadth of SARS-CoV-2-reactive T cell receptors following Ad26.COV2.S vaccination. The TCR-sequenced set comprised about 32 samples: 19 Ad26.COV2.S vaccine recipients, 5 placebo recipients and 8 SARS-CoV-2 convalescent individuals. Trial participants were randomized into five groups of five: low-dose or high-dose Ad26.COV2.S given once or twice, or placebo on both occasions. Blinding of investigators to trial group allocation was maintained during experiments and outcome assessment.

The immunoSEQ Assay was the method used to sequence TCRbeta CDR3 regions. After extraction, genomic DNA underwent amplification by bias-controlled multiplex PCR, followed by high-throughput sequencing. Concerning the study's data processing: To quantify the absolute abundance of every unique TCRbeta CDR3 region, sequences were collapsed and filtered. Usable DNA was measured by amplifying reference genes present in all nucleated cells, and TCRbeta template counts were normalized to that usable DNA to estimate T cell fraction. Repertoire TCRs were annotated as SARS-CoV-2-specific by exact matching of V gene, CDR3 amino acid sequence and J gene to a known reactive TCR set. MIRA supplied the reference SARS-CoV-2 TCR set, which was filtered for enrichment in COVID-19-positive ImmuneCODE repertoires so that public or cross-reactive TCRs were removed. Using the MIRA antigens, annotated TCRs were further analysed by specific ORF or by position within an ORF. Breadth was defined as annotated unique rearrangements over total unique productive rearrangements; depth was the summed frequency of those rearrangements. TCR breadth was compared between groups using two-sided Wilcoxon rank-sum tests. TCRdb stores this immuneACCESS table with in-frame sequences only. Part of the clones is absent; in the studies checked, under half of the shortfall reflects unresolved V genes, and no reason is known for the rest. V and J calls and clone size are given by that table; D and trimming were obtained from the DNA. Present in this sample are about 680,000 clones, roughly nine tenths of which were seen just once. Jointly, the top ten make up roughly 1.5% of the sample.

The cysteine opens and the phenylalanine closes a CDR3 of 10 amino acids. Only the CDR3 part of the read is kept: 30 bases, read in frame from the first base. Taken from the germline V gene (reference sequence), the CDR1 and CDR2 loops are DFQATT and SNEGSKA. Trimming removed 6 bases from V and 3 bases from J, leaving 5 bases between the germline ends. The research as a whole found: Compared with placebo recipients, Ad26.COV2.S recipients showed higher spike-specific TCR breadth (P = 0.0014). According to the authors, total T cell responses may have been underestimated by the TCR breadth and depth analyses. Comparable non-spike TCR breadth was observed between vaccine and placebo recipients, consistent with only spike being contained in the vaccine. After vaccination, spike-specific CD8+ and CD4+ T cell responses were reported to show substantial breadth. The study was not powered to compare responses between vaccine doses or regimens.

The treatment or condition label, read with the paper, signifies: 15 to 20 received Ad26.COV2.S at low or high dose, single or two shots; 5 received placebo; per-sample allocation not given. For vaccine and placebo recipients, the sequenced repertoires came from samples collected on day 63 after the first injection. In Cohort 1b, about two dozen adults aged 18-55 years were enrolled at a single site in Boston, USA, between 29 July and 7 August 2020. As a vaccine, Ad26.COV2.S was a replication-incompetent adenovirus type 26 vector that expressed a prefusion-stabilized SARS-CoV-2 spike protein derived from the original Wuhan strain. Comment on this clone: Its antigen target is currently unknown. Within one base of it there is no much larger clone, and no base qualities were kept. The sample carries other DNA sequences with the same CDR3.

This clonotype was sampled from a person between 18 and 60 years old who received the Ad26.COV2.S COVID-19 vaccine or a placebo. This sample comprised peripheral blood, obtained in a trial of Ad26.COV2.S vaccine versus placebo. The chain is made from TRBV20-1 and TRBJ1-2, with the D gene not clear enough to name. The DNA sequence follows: TGCAGTGCCGGGGACTATGGCTACACCTTC. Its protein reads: CSAGDYGYTF.